This entry lists 29 T cell receptor beta chains sequenced from one sample in a study of identical twins. In TCRdb, the 5' RACE reads were re-called with MiXCR into one record per CDR3 protein. Here the sample spans about 470,000 distinct CDR3 sequences, around 24% being singletons. This sample was shared with a second study, whose subject was T cells expressing NK-cell markers.

Sequenced material: CD4+ T cells sorted from blood. These receptors all stem from a woman aged 18-29 years in good health.

V gene TRBV5-5 combines with J gene TRBJ2-1, with 14 bases fitting TRBD2. J lost 1 base, V lost 3 bases, and 6 bases had no gene match. The CDR3 sequence is 18 residues long. Per germline, CDR1 SGHKS and CDR2 YYEKEE (reference sequence). Here the CDR3 reads CASSSRTSGGPSYNEQFF. DNA of the CDR3: TGTGCCAGCAGCTCAAGGACTAGCGGGGGGCCGTCCTACAATGAGCAGTTCTTC.

The chain employs TRBV20-1 and TRBJ2-3; TRBD2 matches 10 bases. From germline, CDR1 is DFQATT and CDR2 SNEGSKA (reference sequence). The CDR3 consists of 13 residues. The V gene end was trimmed by 8 bases and the J gene end by 6 bases; junction bases not matched to a gene: 8. The CDR3, as DNA: TGCAGTCAGATACTAGCGGGGAGGGATACGCAGTATTTT. Its translation is CSQILAGRDTQYF.

The chain uses TRBV3-1 and TRBJ2-1, with D uncertain. The CDR3 totals 12 residues. The V and J ends lost 6 bases and 6 bases respectively, with 9 bases between them. Germline CDR1 reads LGHDT; CDR2 reads YNNKEL (reference sequence). The CDR3 is CASSQTVNEQFF. CDR3 DNA: TGTGCCAGCAGTCAGACTGTCAATGAGCAGTTCTTC.

The CDR3 loop reads CASSLFLGLNTEAFF. The CDR3 nucleotides read TGTGCCAGCAGCTTGTTCTTGGGATTGAACACTGAAGCTTTCTTT. The V call is TRBV5-6, the J call TRBJ1-1, with unresolved D. V gave up 1 base and J gave up 0 bases, with 10 bases separating them. The CDR3 is 15 amino acids. Looked up from germline, CDR1 is SGHDT and CDR2 is YYEEEE.

This clonotype was detected many times. The genes are TRBV12-3 or TRBV12-4 and TRBJ2-5; TRBD1 aligns across 8 bases. The CDR3 runs 15 residues. The V segment lost 4 bases and the J segment 5 bases; nucleotides outside the gene matches: 9. Written as DNA, the CDR3 is TGTGCCAGCAGTTCGGGCAGGGGGCAGATGGAGACCCAGTACTTC. This codes for CASSSGRGQMETQYF.

This clonotype was observed a few times. The V and J genes are TRBV29-1 and TRBJ2-1, with 9 bases that match TRBD2. The CDR3 runs to 14 residues. Germline CDR1 is SQVTM and CDR2 is ANQGSEA. V shed 3 bases, J shed 7 bases, and the junction held 7 bases outside the gene matches. For the CDR3, the DNA is TGCAGCGTTGACGTGGCGGGAGGGCGGAATGAGCAGTTCTTC. It translates to CSVDVAGGRNEQFF.

V and J are TRBV20-1 and TRBJ2-3, with 11 nucleotides matching TRBD2. This CDR3 is 14 amino acids long. J was trimmed by 2 bases and V by 6 bases; bases with no gene match: 4. Germline V lookup: CDR1 DFQATT, CDR2 SNEGSKA (reference sequence). The CDR3 DNA reads as TGCAGTGCCATTAGCGGGGGGGTCACAGATACGCAGTATTTT. It yields the protein CSAISGGVTDTQYF.

This clonotype showed up just a few times. The chain recombines TRBV6-1 with TRBJ2-3; possibly TRBD1 for D (7 bases). CDR3 length: 13 residues. The germline V gene encodes CDR1 MNHNS and CDR2 SASEGT. Trimming removed 6 bases at V and 6 bases at J, with 13 bases between. The CDR3 DNA sequence: TGTGCCAGCAGCGTCCCAGGGGGGGATACGCAGTATTTT. It codes for CASSVPGGDTQYF.

This chain connects TRBV9 to TRBJ2-5; D is unresolved. V was clipped by 0 bases and J by 5 bases, with 8 bases between them. This CDR3 region has 13 residues. Germline-derived CDR1 and CDR2 are SGDLS and YYNGEE. The CDR3 DNA is TGTGCCAGCAGCGTAGACAGTCGGGAGACCCAGTACTTC. This gives the protein CASSVDSRETQYF.

Only a few counts were recorded for this clonotype. V is TRBV2 and J is TRBJ2-3; 7 bases are shared with TRBD1. CDR3 length equals 14 residues. Trimming took 5 bases from V and 2 from J; bases not matched to a gene: 4. Germline CDR1 SNHLY, CDR2 FYNNEI. The CDR3 protein is CASSKDRTTDTQYF. For the CDR3, the DNA is TGTGCCAGCAGTAAGGACAGGACCACAGATACGCAGTATTTT.

The rearrangement uses TRBV7-2 and TRBJ1-5; a possible D gene is TRBD1 (5 bases). Deletions cut 0 bases from V and 2 bases from J, with 11 bases between. The CDR3 loop spans 16 amino acids. CDR1 is SGHTA, CDR2 FQGNSA, per germline. The CDR3 loop is CASSLANRTRNQPQHF. CDR3 DNA: TGTGCCAGCAGCTTAGCGAACAGGACCCGCAATCAGCCCCAGCATTTT.

Notes on this clonotype: A junction boundary mismatches the germline segment, possibly from a read error. This chain uses TRBV5-1 with TRBJ2-1; TRBD1 might be the D (6 bases). From germline, CDR1 is SGHRS and CDR2 YFSETQ. CDR3 length: 18 residues. The CDR3 spells CASNLVPGRGRTYNEQFF. The CDR3 DNA is TGCGCCAGCAACTTGGTCCCGGGCAGGGGACGGACCTACAATGAGCAGTTCTTC.

This clonotype was seen only a few times. The gene calls are TRBV5-1 and TRBJ2-7; D is unresolved. The CDR3 is 13 residues long. The V gene's germline CDR1 is SGHRS and CDR2 YFSETQ. Trimming stripped 4 bases from V and 3 bases from J, with 11 bases between. The CDR3 coding sequence is TGCGCCAGCAGCATGGACGGGTACTACGAGCAGTACTTC. Residues: CASSMDGYYEQYF. Drawing the rest from reference TRBV5-1 and TRBJ2-7, the complete variable domain is KAGVTQTPRYLIKTRGQQVTLSCSPISGHRSVSWYQQTPGQGLQFLFEYFSETQRNKGNFPGRFSGRQFSNSRSEMNVSTLELGDSALYLCASSMDGYYEQYFGPGTRLTVT.

This clonotype was seen many times. J is TRBJ2-3 and V is TRBV5-1; 10 nucleotides agree with TRBD2. CDR1 is SGHRS and CDR2 is YFSETQ in the germline V gene. The V segment lost 4 bases and the J segment 1 base; nucleotides outside the gene matches: 6. The CDR3 length is 16 residues. The CDR3 nucleotides are TGCGCCAGCAGCCCCGGACTAGCGGTTGGCACAGATACGCAGTATTTT. This gives the protein CASSPGLAVGTDTQYF.

V usage is TRBV4-3 and J usage is TRBJ2-1; 9 bases are a match to TRBD1. This CDR3 contains 16 residues. CDR1 LGHNA and CDR2 YSLEER come from the germline V gene. V lost 4 bases, J lost 4 bases, and 8 bases stayed unmatched. CDR3 coding DNA: TGCGCCAGCAGCCGAGTACCGGGACAGGGTTACAATGAGCAGTTCTTC. This sequence encodes CASSRVPGQGYNEQFF.

DNA for the CDR3: TGTGCCAGCAGTTACTCGAGTATGCGCCCTGGGGCCAACGTCCTGACTTTC. Its translation is CASSYSSMRPGANVLTF. This sequence joins TRBV6-5 and TRBJ2-6, with D uncertain. The V end lost 0 bases, the J end lost 2 bases, and 11 bases lay between the germline ends. This CDR3 is built from 17 residues. From germline, CDR1 is MNHEY and CDR2 SVGAGI.

The CDR3 DNA reads as TGCAGCGTTGATGACACAGATACGCAGTATTTT. Amino acid sequence: CSVDDTDTQYF. The gene calls are TRBV29-1 and TRBJ2-3; unclear D gene. The ends were cut back, 3 bases at V and 2 bases at J, with 3 bases in the middle. The CDR3 spans 11 residues. Germline values: CDR1 SQVTM, CDR2 ANQGSEA.

This clonotype was seen a handful of times. The V call is TRBV7-2, the J call TRBJ2-7; D is undetermined. The V end lost 5 bases, the J end lost 3 bases, and 17 bases lay between the germline ends. Germline V gene data show CDR1 as SGHTA and CDR2 as FQGNSA. The CDR3 loop spans 15 amino acids. The CDR3 protein is CASSPQVDRNYEQYF. The CDR3 DNA follows: TGTGCCAGCAGCCCCCAGGTCGACCGAAACTACGAGCAGTACTTC. The variable domain in full, completed from reference TRBV7-2 and TRBJ2-7, reads GAGVSQSPSNKVTEKGKDVELRCDPISGHTALYWYRQSLGQGLEFLIYFQGNSAPDKSGLPSDRFSAERTGGSVSTLTIQRTQQEDSAVYLCASSPQVDRNYEQYFGPGTRLTVT.

CDR3 region: CASSLVADLSYEQYF. In DNA form, the CDR3 reads TGTGCCAGCAGCTTAGTGGCTGACCTCTCCTACGAGCAGTACTTC. The rearrangement links TRBV7-2 to TRBJ2-7; D unresolved. Trimming removed 1 base from V and 0 bases from J, with 10 bases in between. The CDR3 runs 15 residues. CDR1 SGHTA and CDR2 FQGNSA come from the germline V gene.

CDR3 coding DNA: TGTGCTAGTGGTATCAGGGGCCCCTACAATGAGCAGTTCTTC. It codes for CASGIRGPYNEQFF. This chain uses TRBV12-5 with TRBJ2-1; possibly TRBD1 for D (6 bases). CDR3 size: 14 residues. V lost 5 bases and J lost 2, with 10 bases in between. CDR1 and CDR2 from the germline V gene are LGHNT and FRNRAP.

The rearrangement uses TRBV5-1 and TRBJ1-1; D unresolved. Trimming took 4 bases from V and 4 from J, leaving 17 bases between them. The CDR3 is 15 amino acids. Looked up from germline, CDR1 is SGHRS and CDR2 is YFSETQ. The CDR3 spells CASSLLDGRGTEAFF. CDR3 bases: TGCGCCAGCAGCCTTCTTGACGGGCGTGGCACTGAAGCTTTCTTT. Looking up the rest from reference TRBV5-1 and TRBJ1-1 gives the full variable domain: KAGVTQTPRYLIKTRGQQVTLSCSPISGHRSVSWYQQTPGQGLQFLFEYFSETQRNKGNFPGRFSGRQFSNSRSEMNVSTLELGDSALYLCASSLLDGRGTEAFFGQGTRLTVV.

In its sample, this clonotype was seen a few times. This rearrangement joins TRBV5-1 to TRBJ2-3, with D tentatively TRBD1 or TRBD2 (6 bases each). Germline values: CDR1 SGHRS, CDR2 YFSETQ. V gave up 4 bases and J gave up 0 bases, with 12 bases separating them. There are 15 residues in the CDR3. CDR3 sequence: CASSGTGTSTDTQYF. CDR3 coding DNA: TGCGCCAGCAGCGGAACAGGGACTAGCACAGATACGCAGTATTTT.

This sequence joins TRBV20-1 and TRBJ2-7, with TRBD2 identical over 7 bases. The germline V gene encodes CDR1 DFQATT and CDR2 SNEGSKA (reference sequence). The CDR3 is 14 residues long. J lost 4 bases, V lost 0 bases, and 6 bases had no gene match. The CDR3 loop reads CSARDGGSFYEQYF. Written as DNA, the CDR3 is TGCAGTGCTAGAGACGGGGGGTCCTTTTACGAGCAGTACTTC.

The chain is built from TRBV12-3 or TRBV12-4 and TRBJ1-1; D not certain. The CDR3 runs to 13 residues. Trimming took 3 bases from V and 4 from J, leaving 9 bases between them. CDR3 in DNA: TGTGCCAGCAGTTTCACGGGGAGCACTGAAGCTTTCTTT. This codes for CASSFTGSTEAFF.

The chain employs TRBV11-2 and TRBJ2-1, with D perhaps matching TRBD1 (6 bases). The germline V and J ends were trimmed by 6 bases and 3 bases, with 18 bases remaining between them. The CDR3 is 16 amino acids. Germline loops: CDR1 SGHAT, CDR2 FQNNGV. CDR3 in amino acids: CASSRTGTGHYNEQFF. In DNA form, the CDR3 reads TGTGCCAGCAGTCGCACCGGCACAGGGCACTACAATGAGCAGTTCTTC.

The chain joins TRBV6-2 or TRBV6-3 to TRBJ1-1; D gene uncertain. With 7 bases removed from V and 2 bases from J, the gap between germline ends came to 11 bases. This CDR3 is 13 amino acids long. The germline CDR1 and CDR2 sequences are MNHEY and SVGEGT. The CDR3 DNA reads as TGTGCCAGCAAAAGGGCGGAAAACACTGAAGCTTTCTTT. It is translated as CASKRAENTEAFF.

A few counts support this clonotype. This rearrangement joins TRBV6-6 to TRBJ2-3, with D unclear. The V gene's germline CDR1 is MNHNY and CDR2 SVGAGI (reference sequence). The CDR3 covers 12 residues. Trimming pared 7 bases from V and 5 bases from J, leaving 10 bases between. The CDR3 sequence: CASNDLGDTQYF. DNA for the CDR3: TGTGCCAGCAACGATTTGGGAGATACGCAGTATTTT.

This clonotype showed up many times. V gene TRBV21-1 combines with J gene TRBJ2-7; TRBD1, as called in the table, went unchecked against the DNA. TRBV21-1 is a documented pseudogene. The CDR3 runs to 14 residues. The CDR3 is CASSKADRDYEQYF. The CDR3 DNA sequence: TGTGCCAGCAGCAAAGCGGACAGGGACTACGAGCAGTACTTC.

This chain uses TRBV7-6 with TRBJ1-4; 7 bases are a match to TRBD1. The length of the CDR3 is 15 residues. Germline V CDR1 and CDR2: SGHVS, FNYEAQ. J was trimmed by 6 bases and V by 3 bases; bases with no gene match: 7. In DNA, the CDR3 is TGTGCCAGCAGCTTTCGAGGGACAGCAGATGAAAAACTGTTTTTT. Protein: CASSFRGTADEKLFF.